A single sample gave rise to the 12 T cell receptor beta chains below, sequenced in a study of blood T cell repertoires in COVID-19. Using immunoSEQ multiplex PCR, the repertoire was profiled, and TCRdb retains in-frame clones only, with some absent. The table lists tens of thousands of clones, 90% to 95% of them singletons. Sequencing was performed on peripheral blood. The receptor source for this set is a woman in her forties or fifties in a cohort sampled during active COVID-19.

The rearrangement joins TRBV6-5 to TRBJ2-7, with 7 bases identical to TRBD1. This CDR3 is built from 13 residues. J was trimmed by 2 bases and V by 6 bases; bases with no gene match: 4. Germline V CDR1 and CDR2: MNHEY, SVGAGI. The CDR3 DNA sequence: TGTGCCAGCAGAGACAGGGTGGCCTACGAGCAGTACTTC. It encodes CASRDRVAYEQYF.

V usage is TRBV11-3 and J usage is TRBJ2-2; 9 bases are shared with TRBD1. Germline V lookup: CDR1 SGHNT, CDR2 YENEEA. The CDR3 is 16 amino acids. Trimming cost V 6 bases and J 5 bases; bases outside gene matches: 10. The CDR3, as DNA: TGTGCCAGCAGGACCTCCGGACAGGGGACAACCGGGGAGCTGTTTTTT. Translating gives CASRTSGQGTTGELFF. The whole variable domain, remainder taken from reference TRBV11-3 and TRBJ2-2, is EAGVVQSPRYKIIEKKQPVAFWCNPISGHNTLYWYLQNLGQGPELLIRYENEEAVDDSQLPKDRFSAERLKGVDSTLKIQPAELGDSAVYLCASRTSGQGTTGELFFGEGSRLTVL.

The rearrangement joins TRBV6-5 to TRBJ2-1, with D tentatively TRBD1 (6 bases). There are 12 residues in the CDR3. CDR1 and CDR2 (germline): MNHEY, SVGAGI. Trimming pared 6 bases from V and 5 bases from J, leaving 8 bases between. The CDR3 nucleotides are TGTGCCAGCAGGGGACAAGACAATGAGCAGTTCTTC. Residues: CASRGQDNEQFF.

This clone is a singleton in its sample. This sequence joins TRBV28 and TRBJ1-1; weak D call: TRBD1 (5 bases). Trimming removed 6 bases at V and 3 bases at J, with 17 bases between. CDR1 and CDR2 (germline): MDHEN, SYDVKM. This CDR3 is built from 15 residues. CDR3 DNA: TGTGCCAGCAGCCTAAACCTGCAGGGTTACACTGAAGCTTTCTTT. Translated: CASSLNLQGYTEAFF.

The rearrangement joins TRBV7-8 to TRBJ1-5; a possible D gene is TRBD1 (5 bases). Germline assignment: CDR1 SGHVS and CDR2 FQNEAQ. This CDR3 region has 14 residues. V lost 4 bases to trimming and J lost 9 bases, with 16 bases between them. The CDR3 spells CASSWQGLDMPQHF. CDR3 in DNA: TGTGCCAGCAGCTGGCAGGGCCTTGACATGCCCCAGCATTTT. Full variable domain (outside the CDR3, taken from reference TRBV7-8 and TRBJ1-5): GAGVSQSPRYKVAKRGQDVALRCDPISGHVSLFWYQQALGQGPEFLTYFQNEAQLDKSGLPSDRFFAERPEGSVSTLKIQRTQQEDSAVYLCASSWQGLDMPQHFGDGTRLSIL.

The CDR3 nucleotides read TGTGCCAGCAGCTTAGTCCCCAGGTCGCCAAATCAGCCCCAGCATTTT. Protein: CASSLVPRSPNQPQHF. The genes are TRBV11-2 and TRBJ1-5; unclear D gene. V shed 1 base and J shed 4 bases, with 14 bases lying between them. Germline V gives CDR1 SGHAT, CDR2 FQNNGV. The CDR3 totals 16 residues.

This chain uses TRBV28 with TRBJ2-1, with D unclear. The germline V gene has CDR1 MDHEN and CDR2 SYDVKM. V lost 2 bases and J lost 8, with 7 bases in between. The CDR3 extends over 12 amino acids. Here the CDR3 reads CASSLVGYEQFF. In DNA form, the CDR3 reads TGTGCCAGCAGTTTAGTCGGGTATGAGCAGTTCTTC.

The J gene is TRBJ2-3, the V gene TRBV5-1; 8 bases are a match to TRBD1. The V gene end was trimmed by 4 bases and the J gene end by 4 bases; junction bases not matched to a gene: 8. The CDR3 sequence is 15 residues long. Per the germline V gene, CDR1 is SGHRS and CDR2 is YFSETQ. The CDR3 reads CASSKGQVQSDTQYF. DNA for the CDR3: TGCGCCAGCAGCAAGGGACAGGTACAATCAGATACGCAGTATTTT.

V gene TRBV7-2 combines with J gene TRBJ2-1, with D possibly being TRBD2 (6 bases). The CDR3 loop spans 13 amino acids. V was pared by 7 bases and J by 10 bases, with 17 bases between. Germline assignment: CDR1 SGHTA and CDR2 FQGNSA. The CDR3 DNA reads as TGTGCCAGCACCGGGACTTTTTTTGGGGAGCAGTTCTTC. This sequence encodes CASTGTFFGEQFF.

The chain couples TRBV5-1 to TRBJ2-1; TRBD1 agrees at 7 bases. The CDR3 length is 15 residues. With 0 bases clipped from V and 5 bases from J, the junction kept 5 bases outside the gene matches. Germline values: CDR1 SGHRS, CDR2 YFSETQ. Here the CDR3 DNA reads TGCGCCAGCAGCTTGGGACAGGGATATAACAATGAGCAGTTCTTC. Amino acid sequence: CASSLGQGYNNEQFF.

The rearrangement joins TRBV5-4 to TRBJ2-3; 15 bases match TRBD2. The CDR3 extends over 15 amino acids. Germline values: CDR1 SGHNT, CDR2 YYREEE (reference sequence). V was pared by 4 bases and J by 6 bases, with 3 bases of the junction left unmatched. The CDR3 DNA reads TGTGCCAGCAGCACAGGACTAGCGGGGGGGGATACGCAGTATTTT. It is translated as CASSTGLAGGDTQYF.

DNA for the CDR3: TGTGCCAGCAGCAACCTTGGGACTTCTCAAAGTTTCGGCTCCTACAATGAGCAGTTCTTC. This encodes CASSNLGTSQSFGSYNEQFF. The J gene is TRBJ2-1, the V gene TRBV27; weak D call: TRBD2 (6 bases). V shed 6 bases and J shed 0 bases, with 27 bases lying between them. Germline V gene sequence: CDR1 MNHEY, CDR2 SMNVEV (reference sequence). The CDR3 runs 20 residues.